This entry lists 6 T cell receptor beta chains sequenced from one sample in a study of Graves' ophthalmopathy and Graves' hyperthyroidism. The sequenced template was RNA, covering the TCR beta CDR3 region. The first round was an RT-PCR with HTBI primers, and the second round was a multiplex PCR. TCRdb re-analysed the multiplex PCR reads in MiXCR, keeping a single row per CDR3 protein. The sample has about 740,000 distinct CDR3 sequences, 40% seen once. The sequenced sample consisted of peripheral blood. Every receptor here comes from an adult man with Graves' ophthalmopathy.

This clonotype showed up many times. CDR3 protein: CSVGQPNTEAFF. CDR3 nucleotides: TGCAGCGTTGGACAGCCCAACACTGAAGCTTTCTTT. This chain joins TRBV29-1 and TRBJ1-1, with D possibly matching TRBD1 (5 bases). Germline V lookup: CDR1 SQVTM, CDR2 ANQGSEA. V was trimmed by 4 bases and J by 2 bases, leaving 8 bases between them. The CDR3 consists of 12 residues.

The chain is built from TRBV7-3 and TRBJ1-1; TRBD1 matches at 9 bases. The CDR3 has 17 residues. Germline CDR1 SGHTA, CDR2 FQGTGA. With V trimmed by 2 bases and J by 4 bases, 11 bases remained unmatched. The DNA for the CDR3 is TGTGCCAGCAGCTTAGCGTACTCGGGACAGGGAAGCACTGAAGCTTTCTTT. Translation: CASSLAYSGQGSTEAFF.

For this clonotype: At one boundary the junction diverges from the germline segment, which might be a read error. The chain uses TRBV24-1 and TRBJ1-5; TRBD1 matches 12 bases. This CDR3 is built from 16 residues. The germline gives CDR1 KGHDR, CDR2 SFDVKD. The CDR3 DNA sequence: TGTGCCAGCAGTGATCCCGGGACAGGGGGCGGTCAGCCCCAGCATTTT. Its translation is CASSDPGTGGGQPQHF.

This chain connects TRBV20-1 to TRBJ2-7; TRBD2 is a possible D gene (5 bases). Trimming stripped 4 bases from V and 3 bases from J, with 10 bases between. Germline V CDR1 and CDR2: DFQATT, SNEGSKA (reference sequence). This CDR3 spans 12 amino acids. This chain's CDR3 is CSAKDLIYEQYF. The CDR3 DNA is TGCAGTGCTAAGGACTTAATCTACGAGCAGTACTTC.

The table lists this clonotype with many counts. The J gene is TRBJ2-5, the V gene TRBV29-1; the match to TRBD2 covers 14 bases. Trimming at V came to 7 bases and at J to 0 bases, leaving 4 bases not matched to a gene. The CDR3 loop spans 15 amino acids. Germline V gives CDR1 SQVTM, CDR2 ANQGSEA. In DNA form, the CDR3 reads TGCAGCGCCGGGACTAGCGGGGGATACCAAGAGACCCAGTACTTC. This gives the protein CSAGTSGGYQETQYF.

This clonotype has ten or more counts. The rearrangement uses TRBV2 and TRBJ1-5; 7 nucleotides align to TRBD1. Per the germline V gene, CDR1 is SNHLY and CDR2 is FYNNEI. The CDR3 has 14 residues. The J segment lost 1 base and the V segment lost 6 bases, leaving 3 bases of the junction unmatched. The CDR3, as DNA: TGTGCCAGCAGCCAACAGGGGAGCAATCAGCCCCAGCATTTT. Translation: CASSQQGSNQPQHF.